This T cell receptor beta chain was recovered during a study of cytomegalovirus exposure and HLA in healthy donors. PCR was performed using 60 Vbeta and 13 Jbeta primers. Clones were read by immunoSEQ multiplex PCR, and TCRdb kept only the in-frame ones, dropping some. The sample holds some 150,000 clones, 75% to 90% seen once. CDR1 and CDR2 from the germline V gene are GTSNPN and SVGIG (reference sequence). The CDR3 covers 12 residues. V gave up 4 bases and J gave up 2 bases, with 8 bases separating them. Material: PBMCs. This chain links TRBV30 with TRBJ1-1; D ambiguous. This TCR came from a woman younger than 45 in good health and CMV-seronegative. The CDR3 nucleotides are TGTGCCTGGAAAGAGCTAAACACTGAAGCTTTCTTT. This encodes CAWKELNTEAFF. Looking up the rest from reference TRBV30 and TRBJ1-1 gives the full variable domain: SQTIHQWPATLVQPVGSPLSLECTVEGTSNPNLYWYRQAAGRGLQLLFYSVGIGQISSEVPQNLSASRPQDRQFILSSKKLLLSDSGFYLCAWKELNTEAFFGQGTRLTVV.